What follows are 29 T cell receptor beta chains derived from one specimen sequenced in a study of cytomegalovirus exposure and HLA in healthy donors. The PCR had 60 Vbeta and 13 Jbeta primers. Clones were sequenced by immunoSEQ multiplex PCR, and TCRdb holds only the in-frame ones, with some missing. The sample holds over 100,000 clones; about 86% are singletons and the top ten take roughly 2%. The source material was PBMCs. These receptors came from a woman in her 30s in good health and CMV-seronegative.

The V gene is TRBV28, the J gene TRBJ2-7, with a possible D match to TRBD1 (5 bases). Germline assignment: CDR1 MDHEN and CDR2 SYDVKM. V lost 3 bases, J lost 5 bases, and 14 bases lay in between. This CDR3 region has 14 residues. The CDR3 nucleotides read TGTGCCAGCAGTTTGGGGCAGGGAACCCACGAGCAGTACTTC. Its protein product is CASSLGQGTHEQYF.

V is TRBV11-2 and J is TRBJ2-1, with 10 bases that match TRBD1. The CDR3 is 13 residues long. Germline V gene data show CDR1 as SGHAT and CDR2 as FQNNGV. With 5 bases clipped from V and 15 bases from J, the junction kept 10 bases outside the gene matches. The CDR3 sequence is CASSPRTGGLLFF. In nucleotides, the CDR3 is TGTGCCAGCAGCCCCCGGACAGGGGGTCTTTTGTTCTTC.

The J gene is TRBJ1-5, the V gene TRBV6-1, with unresolved D. Germline lookup yields CDR1 MNHNS and CDR2 SASEGT. Trimming removed 2 bases at V and 7 bases at J, with 6 bases between. This CDR3 has 12 residues. The CDR3 is CASSELLQPQHF. DNA for the CDR3: TGTGCCAGCAGTGAACTTTTGCAGCCCCAGCATTTT.

This clone was detected only once. The chain links TRBV5-1 to TRBJ1-4; 9 nucleotides match TRBD1. From germline, CDR1 is SGHRS and CDR2 YFSETQ. CDR3 length equals 16 residues. Trimming cost V 3 bases and J 6 bases; bases outside gene matches: 9. The CDR3 here is CASSWSVGQGDEKLFF. The CDR3 DNA follows: TGCGCCAGCAGCTGGTCCGTGGGACAGGGTGATGAAAAACTGTTTTTT.

J is TRBJ2-3 and V is TRBV7-2; D gene uncertain. The CDR3 consists of 16 residues. Trimming removed 5 bases at V and 1 base at J, with 16 bases between. Germline V gene data show CDR1 as SGHTA and CDR2 as FQGNSA. The CDR3 region is CASSLAASIRTDTQYF. The CDR3 DNA is TGTGCCAGCAGCCTCGCTGCGAGCATTCGCACAGATACGCAGTATTTT.

V gene TRBV6-4 combines with J gene TRBJ2-1, with TRBD2 as a possible D gene (7 bases). V was clipped by 5 bases and J by 8 bases, with 22 bases between them. The CDR3 extends over 16 amino acids. Germline-derived CDR1 and CDR2 are MRHNA and SNTAGT. The CDR3, as DNA: TGTGCCAGCAGTCAGCCCACAGGGCGGGAGTGTTATGAGCAGTTCTTC. This sequence encodes CASSQPTGRECYEQFF.

This clone was seen a handful of times. The chain uses TRBV9 and TRBJ1-2; D is undetermined. Germline V CDR1 and CDR2: SGDLS, YYNGEE. V was clipped by 3 bases and J by 2 bases, with 8 bases between them. CDR3 length: 13 amino acids. CDR3 protein: CASSAAGNYGYTF. The CDR3 DNA reads as TGTGCCAGCAGCGCTGCCGGGAACTATGGCTACACCTTC.

The J gene is TRBJ1-1, the V gene TRBV28, with 10 nucleotides matching TRBD1. The CDR3 covers 17 residues. The junction had 15 bases not matched to a gene; V was cut back by 2 bases and J by 9 bases. Per the germline V gene, CDR1 is MDHEN and CDR2 is SYDVKM. CDR3: CASSLGTGVSLAGKAFF. The CDR3 coding sequence is TGTGCCAGCAGTTTAGGGACAGGGGTGAGTTTGGCGGGGAAAGCTTTCTTT.

This clone showed up just a few times. The V call is TRBV9, the J call TRBJ2-7, with 12 bases that match TRBD1. With 3 bases clipped from V and 6 bases from J, the junction kept 4 bases outside the gene matches. The CDR3 loop spans 14 amino acids. Germline loops: CDR1 SGDLS, CDR2 YYNGEE. In DNA form, the CDR3 reads TGTGCCAGCAGCGCGCCGGGACAGGGGGCCGAGCAGTACTTC. As protein: CASSAPGQGAEQYF.

The chain employs TRBV18 and TRBJ2-2; the D gene is possibly TRBD2 (6 bases). With 3 bases removed from V and 6 bases from J, the gap between germline ends came to 20 bases. Germline V lookup: CDR1 KGHSH, CDR2 LQKENI. This CDR3 region has 17 residues. CDR3 protein: CASSPRELALVAGELFF. The CDR3 DNA reads as TGTGCCAGCTCACCTCGGGAGCTAGCTCTTGTCGCCGGGGAGCTGTTTTTT. Looking up the rest from reference TRBV18 and TRBJ2-2 gives the full variable domain: NAGVMQNPRHLVRRRGQEARLRCSPMKGHSHVYWYRQLPEEGLKFMVYLQKENIIDESGMPKERFSAEFPKEGPSILRIQQVVRGDSAAYFCASSPRELALVAGELFFGEGSRLTVL.

The chain links TRBV5-5 to TRBJ2-7, with D perhaps matching TRBD2 (5 bases). CDR1 is SGHKS, CDR2 YYEKEE, per germline (reference sequence). The germline V and J ends were trimmed by 1 base and 2 bases, with 13 bases remaining between them. The CDR3 has 15 residues. The CDR3 DNA is TGTGCCAGCAGCTTGTCACTAGTACTCCCCTACGAGCAGTACTTC. This sequence encodes CASSLSLVLPYEQYF.

This rearrangement joins TRBV10-2 to TRBJ2-7, with TRBD2 matching 11 bases. Germline V gene sequence: CDR1 WSHSY, CDR2 SAAADI. The V gene end was trimmed by 6 bases and the J gene end by 10 bases; junction bases not matched to a gene: 14. The CDR3 loop spans 15 amino acids. CDR3 sequence reads: CASRATSGRTESQYF. The CDR3 bases are TGCGCCAGCAGAGCCACTAGCGGGAGAACAGAGTCTCAGTACTTC.

The chain has TRBV15 and TRBJ2-3, with 9 bases fitting TRBD2. Germline V gene data show CDR1 as LNHNV and CDR2 as YYDKDF (reference sequence). The trim removed 1 base at V and 0 bases at J, leaving 8 bases unmatched. The CDR3 consists of 18 residues. The DNA of the CDR3 is TGTGCCACCAGCAGAGGATTTCTAGCGGGGCAAAGCACAGATACGCAGTATTTT. Translated: CATSRGFLAGQSTDTQYF. Combining the CDR3 with reference TRBV15 and TRBJ2-3 gives the whole variable domain DAMVIQNPRYQVTQFGKPVTLSCSQTLNHNVMYWYQQKSSQAPKLLFHYYDKDFNNEADTPDNFQSRRPNTSFCFLDIRSPGLGDTAMYLCATSRGFLAGQSTDTQYFGPGTRLTVL.

Only a few counts were recorded for this clone. The V and J genes are TRBV21-1 and TRBJ2-4; TRBD1, the table's D call, lacks a check against the DNA. TRBV21-1 is a listed pseudogene. The CDR3 covers 16 residues. The CDR3 sequence is CASSKWDSTGADIQYF. The CDR3 DNA follows: TGTGCCAGCAGCAAATGGGATAGTACAGGGGCGGACATTCAGTACTTC.

The chain couples TRBV28 to TRBJ2-3; a weak D match, TRBD1 (6 bases). Trimming pared 6 bases from V and 3 bases from J, leaving 19 bases between. The CDR3 length is 16 residues. Germline CDR1 and CDR2: MDHEN and SYDVKM. CDR3 residues: CASSTLPGHGTDTQYF. CDR3 bases: TGTGCCAGCAGCACACTCCCGGGACACGGAACAGATACGCAGTATTTT.

The chain employs TRBV7-3 and TRBJ2-2; D not resolved. With 6 bases removed from V and 5 bases from J, the gap between germline ends came to 7 bases. The CDR3 contains 12 residues. CDR1 and CDR2 (germline): SGHTA, FQGTGA. The CDR3 sequence: CASSRATGELFF. CDR3 coding DNA: TGTGCCAGCAGTCGAGCGACCGGGGAGCTGTTTTTT.

The V and J genes are TRBV2 and TRBJ1-2, with 8 bases lining up with TRBD1. V gave up 0 bases and J gave up 6 bases; unmatched junction bases: 15. CDR3 length equals 18 residues. Germline CDR1 SNHLY, CDR2 FYNNEI. CDR3 amino acids: CASSEAGFGRGQVHGYTF. The CDR3 nucleotides are TGTGCCAGCAGTGAAGCCGGCTTCGGAAGGGGACAGGTACATGGCTACACCTTC.

This clone was seen a handful of times. The chain couples TRBV5-1 to TRBJ2-2, with unresolved D. The V gene's germline CDR1 is SGHRS and CDR2 YFSETQ. CDR3 size: 15 residues. Trimming took off 0 bases at V and 0 bases at J, with 6 bases between the two ends. CDR3 residues: CASSLDNTNTGELFF. In nucleotides, the CDR3 is TGCGCCAGCAGCTTGGACAACACGAACACCGGGGAGCTGTTTTTT. The full variable domain, rest sourced from reference TRBV5-1 and TRBJ2-2, is KAGVTQTPRYLIKTRGQQVTLSCSPISGHRSVSWYQQTPGQGLQFLFEYFSETQRNKGNFPGRFSGRQFSNSRSEMNVSTLELGDSALYLCASSLDNTNTGELFFGEGSRLTVL.

J is TRBJ2-7 and V is TRBV7-2; 9 nucleotides align to TRBD1. V dropped 5 bases and J dropped 4; count of bases not matched to a gene: 3. The CDR3 consists of 13 residues. Germline values: CDR1 SGHTA, CDR2 FQGNSA. This chain's CDR3 is CASSNRGRYEQYF. The CDR3 DNA is TGTGCCAGCAGCAACAGGGGGCGGTACGAGCAGTACTTC.

In the case of this clone: Other DNA sequences in this specimen translate into the identical CDR3. The rearrangement joins TRBV18 to TRBJ2-6, with D tentatively TRBD2 (5 bases). This CDR3 is built from 15 residues. V gave up 2 bases and J gave up 2 bases, with 7 bases separating them. Germline assignment: CDR1 KGHSH and CDR2 LQKENI. The CDR3 loop is CASSPGLAGANVLTF. The DNA of the CDR3 is TGTGCCAGCTCACCAGGACTTGCTGGGGCCAACGTCCTGACTTTC. Drawing the rest from reference TRBV18 and TRBJ2-6, the complete variable domain is NAGVMQNPRHLVRRRGQEARLRCSPMKGHSHVYWYRQLPEEGLKFMVYLQKENIIDESGMPKERFSAEFPKEGPSILRIQQVVRGDSAAYFCASSPGLAGANVLTFGAGSRLTVL.

The genes are TRBV15 and TRBJ2-5; D is possibly TRBD2 (5 bases). The J call is uncertain, as TRBJ2-7 better fits the DNA end. Germline CDR1 and CDR2: LNHNV and YYDKDF (reference sequence). There are 12 residues in the CDR3. DNA of the CDR3: TGTGCCACCAGACTAGTCAAGCACGAGCAGTACTTC. Translation: CATRLVKHEQYF.

The chain recombines TRBV6-6 with TRBJ2-2; possible D gene TRBD1, 5 bases. Germline lookup yields CDR1 MNHNY and CDR2 SVGAGI (reference sequence). V was pared by 3 bases and J by 1 base, with 9 bases between. The CDR3 length is 15 residues. The CDR3 protein is CASSYRTGNTGELFF. CDR3 nucleotide sequence: TGTGCCAGCAGTTATCGTACAGGGAACACCGGGGAGCTGTTTTTT.

CDR3 amino acids: CASSGPGLADEQYF. The CDR3 bases are TGTGCCAGCAGTGGCCCGGGACTAGCGGACGAGCAGTACTTC. V and J are TRBV6-5 and TRBJ2-7, with 11 bases aligning to TRBD2. In germline, CDR1 is MNHEY, CDR2 SVGAGI. J gave up 5 bases and V 5 bases, and 5 bases lay outside the gene matches. This CDR3 is built from 14 residues.

CDR3 residues: CASSFFSGEQYF. CDR3 coding DNA: TGTGCCAGCAGCTTTTTTTCGGGCGAGCAGTACTTC. V and J are TRBV5-8 and TRBJ2-7; no definite D call. Per germline, CDR1 SGHTS and CDR2 YDEGEE. Deletions cut 2 bases from V and 6 bases from J, with 9 bases between. The CDR3 covers 12 residues.

A single count supports this clone. The chain recombines TRBV30 with TRBJ1-1; 10 bases map to TRBD1. Germline V CDR1 and CDR2: GTSNPN, SVGIG (reference sequence). The CDR3 is 17 residues long. After removal of 3 bases from V and 3 bases from J, the junction contained 13 bases not matched to a gene. CDR3 region: CAWSVPRGQGEYTEAFF. The CDR3, as DNA: TGTGCCTGGAGCGTCCCCCGAGGACAGGGGGAGTACACTGAAGCTTTCTTT.

The chain joins TRBV7-2 to TRBJ2-7, with TRBD2 matching over 9 bases. Germline lookup yields CDR1 SGHTA and CDR2 FQGNSA. CDR3 length equals 15 residues. Trimming cost V 5 bases and J 0 bases; bases outside gene matches: 5. The DNA for the CDR3 is TGTGCCAGCAGCCACAGACTAGCGGACTCCTACGAGCAGTACTTC. Protein: CASSHRLADSYEQYF.

This chain connects TRBV6-1 to TRBJ2-3, with 8 nucleotides matching TRBD1. The CDR3 runs to 13 residues. V was pared by 7 bases and J by 5 bases, with 5 bases of the junction left unmatched. Germline V gene lookup returns CDR1 MNHNS and CDR2 SASEGT. The CDR3 is CASTIRGQDTQYF. CDR3 nucleotide sequence: TGTGCCAGCACAATCAGGGGGCAAGATACGCAGTATTTT.

This rearrangement joins TRBV18 to TRBJ2-7; TRBD1 aligns across 10 bases. The CDR3 spans 13 residues. Germline values: CDR1 KGHSH, CDR2 LQKENI. The junction had 6 bases not matched to a gene; V was cut back by 4 bases and J by 9 bases. The CDR3 DNA sequence: TGTGCCAGCTCACAGGGGACAGGGGATGTGCAGTACTTC. Translating gives CASSQGTGDVQYF. Drawing the rest from reference TRBV18 and TRBJ2-7, the complete variable domain is NAGVMQNPRHLVRRRGQEARLRCSPMKGHSHVYWYRQLPEEGLKFMVYLQKENIIDESGMPKERFSAEFPKEGPSILRIQQVVRGDSAAYFCASSQGTGDVQYFGPGTRLTVT.

The rearrangement links TRBV5-1 to TRBJ2-7; 7 bases are a match to TRBD2. V lost 0 bases to trimming and J lost 1 base; unmatched junction nucleotides: 4. Per germline, CDR1 SGHRS and CDR2 YFSETQ. The CDR3 has 15 amino acids. The chain's CDR3 is CASSLAGGSSYEQYF. The CDR3 DNA reads TGCGCCAGCAGCTTGGCTGGCGGGAGTTCCTACGAGCAGTACTTC.